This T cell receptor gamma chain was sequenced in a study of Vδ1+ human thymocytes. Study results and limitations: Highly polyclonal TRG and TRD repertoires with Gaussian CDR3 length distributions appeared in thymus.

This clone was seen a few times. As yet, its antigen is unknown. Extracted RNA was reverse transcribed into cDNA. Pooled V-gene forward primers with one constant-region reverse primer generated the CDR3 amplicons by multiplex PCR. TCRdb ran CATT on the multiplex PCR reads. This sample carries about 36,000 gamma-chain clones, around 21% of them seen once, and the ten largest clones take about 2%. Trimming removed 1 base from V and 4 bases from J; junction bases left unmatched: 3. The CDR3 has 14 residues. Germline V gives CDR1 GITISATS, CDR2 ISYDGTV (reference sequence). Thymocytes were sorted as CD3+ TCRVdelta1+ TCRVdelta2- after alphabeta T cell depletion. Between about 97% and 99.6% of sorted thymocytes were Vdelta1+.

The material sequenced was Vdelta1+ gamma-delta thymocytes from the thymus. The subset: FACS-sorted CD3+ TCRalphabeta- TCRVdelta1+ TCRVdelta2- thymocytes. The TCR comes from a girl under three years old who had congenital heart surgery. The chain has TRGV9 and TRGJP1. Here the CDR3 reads CALWEVITGWFKIF. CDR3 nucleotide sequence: TGTGCCTTGTGGGAGGTCATCACTGGTTGGTTCAAGATATTT.